The T cell receptor beta chain described here comes from a study of shared clonotypes between healthy human individuals. The overall study: Each donor contributed plates that comprised three CD4 naive, three CD4 memory, two CD8 naive and one CD8 memory. Study results and limitations: Clonotypes not shared had lower generation probabilities than those common to all four donors. Across several donors, naive CD4 shared approximately 4.5%, naive CD8 under 4%, memory CD4 less than 2.5%, memory CD8 0.4% to 0.5%. Naive subsets generally exceeded memory subsets in estimated richness.

In the naive CD8 group, cells lacked CD45RO and were positively selected for CCR7, so terminally differentiated effector memory CD45RA+ cells were left out. Note on this clone: The antigen remains unidentified.

The CDR3 contains 13 residues. V dropped 3 bases and J dropped 8; count of bases not matched to a gene: 3. The germline CDR1 and CDR2 sequences are SGDLS and YYNGEE. Assay: immunoSEQ multiplex PCR; the TCRdb copy retains only in-frame clones and omits some. The repertoire has around 2.1 million clones, about 92% of them found once; the top ten carry more than 1.5%. J is TRBJ1-2 and V is TRBV9; TRBD1 matches 11 bases. This clonotype originated in a man between 18 and 29 years old in good health. Some clones in this sample may be carry-over from other donors' samples. Sequencing was performed on naive CD8+ T cells from PBMCs. CDR3 nucleotides: TGTGCCAGCAGCGAGGACAGGGGGCTCGGCTACACCTTC. Amino acid sequence: CASSEDRGLGYTF.